The clone carrying this T cell receptor (beta chain) was detected only a few times. This specimen belongs to a study of T cells in Graves' hyperthyroidism and ophthalmopathy. Regions amplified from RNA transcripts were the TCR beta CDR3 regions. The study used the HTBI primer set for a first-round RT-PCR of the TCR CDR3. Each CDR3 protein is one row after TCRdb ran MiXCR on the multiplex PCR reads. Of roughly 350,000 distinct CDR3 sequences listed, more than 14% are singletons. The TCR originated in a woman aged 25 to 39 with Graves' ophthalmopathy. Sequencing was done on a sample of blood.

CDR3 loop: CASSERESGNTIYF. In DNA, the CDR3 is TGTGCCAGCAGTGAGAGGGAGTCTGGAAACACCATATATTTT. This chain joins TRBV6-1 and TRBJ1-3; D is unresolved. Trimming left V 3 bases short and J 1 base short, with 7 bases between. Germline V gene sequence: CDR1 MNHNS, CDR2 SASEGT. The CDR3 runs 14 residues.